The 15 T cell receptor beta chains in this list originate from one sample, sequenced in a study of OX40 agonist ivuxolimab in advanced cancers. Clones were sequenced by immunoSEQ multiplex PCR, and TCRdb holds only the in-frame ones, with some missing. In the table there are over 65,000 clones, approximately 80% of which are singletons. Material: CD4+ or CD8+ T cells sorted from blood, obtained in a trial of the OX40 agonist ivuxolimab. These receptors originate from an adult with an advanced solid tumor such as melanoma, head and neck, liver or kidney cancer.

The chain employs TRBV28 and TRBJ2-3; 9 bases are a match to TRBD1. V lost 3 bases, J lost 6 bases, and 10 bases stayed unmatched. Germline-derived CDR1 and CDR2 are MDHEN and SYDVKM. The CDR3 runs to 16 residues. The CDR3 coding sequence is TGTGCCAGCAGTTTTCAAACAGGGGGCGCGGGGGATACGCAGTATTTT. It codes for CASSFQTGGAGDTQYF.

V and J are TRBV18 and TRBJ1-1; D not certain. The CDR3 spans 12 residues. Between the trimmed V and J ends, which lost 2 bases and 7 bases, there was a span of 8 bases. Germline CDR1 KGHSH, CDR2 LQKENI. CDR3 DNA: TGTGCCAGCTCACCAGTGGCTATTGAAGCTTTCTTT. Amino acids: CASSPVAIEAFF.

This clone turned up a few times. V gene TRBV19 combines with J gene TRBJ2-2, with D maybe TRBD2 (5 bases). CDR1 and CDR2 from the germline V gene are LNHDA and SQIVND (reference sequence). This CDR3 region has 15 residues. Between the trimmed V and J ends, which lost 5 bases and 3 bases, there was a span of 13 bases. This chain's CDR3 is CASSGRGVDTGELFF. DNA of the CDR3: TGTGCCAGTAGTGGTCGGGGAGTCGACACCGGGGAGCTGTTTTTT.

V is TRBV7-9 and J is TRBJ2-1; 12 nucleotides match TRBD2. The length of the CDR3 is 19 residues. Germline assignment: CDR1 SEHNR and CDR2 FQNEAQ (reference sequence). Germline trimming cut 5 bases from V and 4 bases from J; bases unmatched to any gene: 15. In DNA, the CDR3 is TGTGCCAGCAGCGCTACCGGGACTAGCGGGCCTACGCCTTACAATGAGCAGTTCTTC. Its translation is CASSATGTSGPTPYNEQFF.

This chain links TRBV18 with TRBJ1-6; a possible D gene is TRBD1 (6 bases). The germline V gene encodes CDR1 KGHSH and CDR2 LQKENI. This CDR3 is 16 amino acids long. Trimming pared 3 bases from V and 5 bases from J, leaving 14 bases between. Here the CDR3 reads CASSPIQGTDNSPLHF. The CDR3 DNA reads as TGTGCCAGCTCACCGATCCAGGGGACCGATAATTCACCCCTCCACTTT.

The chain employs TRBV7-2 and TRBJ2-5; D not certain. The CDR3 extends over 15 amino acids. Germline CDR1 is SGHTA and CDR2 is FQGNSA. The V gene lost 2 bases and the J gene lost 1 base, with 11 bases spanning the gap. CDR3 residues: CASSLNGGPQETQYF. The CDR3 DNA reads as TGTGCCAGCAGCTTAAATGGTGGGCCCCAAGAGACCCAGTACTTC.

The gene calls are TRBV10-3 and TRBJ2-5; no clear D gene. The CDR3 consists of 14 residues. The germline gives CDR1 ENHRY, CDR2 SYGVKD. Trimming removed 3 bases from V and 2 bases from J, with 10 bases in between. The CDR3 spells CAISDGTNQETQYF. The CDR3 coding sequence is TGTGCCATCAGTGATGGAACAAATCAAGAGACCCAGTACTTC.

This clone was counted once. This chain links TRBV6-1 with TRBJ2-5, with 11 bases identical to TRBD2. This CDR3 is 18 amino acids long. V shed 2 bases, J shed 5 bases, and the junction held 13 bases outside the gene matches. The V gene's germline CDR1 is MNHNS and CDR2 SASEGT. The CDR3 DNA reads as TGTGCCAGCAGTGAACTTCTAGCGGGGGGTATAACACGGGAGACCCAGTACTTC. Its protein product is CASSELLAGGITRETQYF.

The rearrangement joins TRBV7-2 to TRBJ1-5, with D unresolved. Germline V CDR1 and CDR2: SGHTA, FQGNSA. Trimming pared 2 bases from V and 3 bases from J, leaving 5 bases between. CDR3 length: 13 residues. For the CDR3, the DNA is TGTGCCAGCAGCTTATTGGTCAATCAGCCCCAGCATTTT. This encodes CASSLLVNQPQHF.

This sequence joins TRBV13 and TRBJ2-1; TRBD2 aligns across 10 bases. Germline values: CDR1 PRHDT, CDR2 FYEKMQ (reference sequence). CDR3 size: 15 residues. The V segment lost 5 bases and the J segment 2 bases; nucleotides outside the gene matches: 3. Here the CDR3 DNA reads TGTGCCAGCAGCACGAGCGGGGGGGCCTACAATGAGCAGTTCTTC. Translating gives CASSTSGGAYNEQFF. The whole variable domain, remainder taken from reference TRBV13 and TRBJ2-1, is AAGVIQSPRHLIKEKRETATLKCYPIPRHDTVYWYQQGPGQDPQFLISFYEKMQSDKGSIPDRFSAQQFSDYHSELNMSSLELGDSALYFCASSTSGGAYNEQFFGPGTRLTVL.

The chain uses TRBV7-9 and TRBJ1-1; maybe TRBD1 (6 bases). V was shortened by 5 bases and J by 0 bases, with 13 bases between the two germline ends. Germline V gene lookup returns CDR1 SEHNR and CDR2 FQNEAQ (reference sequence). CDR3 length: 15 residues. CDR3 sequence (DNA): TGTGCCAGCAGCGAACGAAGACAGGTGAACACTGAAGCTTTCTTT. It specifies CASSERRQVNTEAFF.

This clone has just one count. The CDR3 protein is CASSFDGEGLNIQYF. Here the CDR3 DNA reads TGTGCCAGCAGTTTCGACGGGGAGGGACTAAACATTCAGTACTTC. V gene TRBV28 combines with J gene TRBJ2-4; 7 nucleotides agree with TRBD2. From germline, CDR1 is MDHEN and CDR2 SYDVKM. The CDR3 extends over 15 amino acids. The ends lost 3 bases at V and 6 bases at J; junction bases unmatched: 8.

This clone was observed a handful of times. This chain joins TRBV5-1 and TRBJ2-5; the D call may be TRBD1 or TRBD2 (5 bases each). Germline V gene lookup returns CDR1 SGHRS and CDR2 YFSETQ. Trimming cost V 5 bases and J 5 bases, with 13 bases left between them. There are 13 residues in the CDR3. The CDR3 spells CASSPGARETQYF. Here the CDR3 DNA reads TGCGCCAGCAGTCCCGGGGCCAGGGAGACCCAGTACTTC. Using reference TRBV5-1 and TRBJ2-5 for the parts outside the CDR3, the full variable domain is KAGVTQTPRYLIKTRGQQVTLSCSPISGHRSVSWYQQTPGQGLQFLFEYFSETQRNKGNFPGRFSGRQFSNSRSEMNVSTLELGDSALYLCASSPGARETQYFGPGTRLLVL.

The genes are TRBV6-5 and TRBJ1-2; D gene ambiguous. The V end was cut by 8 bases, the J end by 4 bases, with 11 bases between. The CDR3 totals 12 residues. Germline V gene data show CDR1 as MNHEY and CDR2 as SVGAGI. The CDR3 spells CASGLGRYGYTF. The CDR3 nucleotides are TGTGCCAGCGGACTTGGTCGCTATGGCTACACCTTC.

The CDR3 sequence is CSVLDRGRKGNTIYF. Written as DNA, the CDR3 is TGCAGCGTGCTTGACAGGGGGCGAAAAGGAAACACCATATATTTT. This chain joins TRBV29-1 and TRBJ1-3; 10 nucleotides line up with TRBD1. From germline, CDR1 is SQVTM and CDR2 ANQGSEA. With 6 bases clipped from V and 4 bases from J, the junction kept 9 bases outside the gene matches. The CDR3 length is 15 residues.